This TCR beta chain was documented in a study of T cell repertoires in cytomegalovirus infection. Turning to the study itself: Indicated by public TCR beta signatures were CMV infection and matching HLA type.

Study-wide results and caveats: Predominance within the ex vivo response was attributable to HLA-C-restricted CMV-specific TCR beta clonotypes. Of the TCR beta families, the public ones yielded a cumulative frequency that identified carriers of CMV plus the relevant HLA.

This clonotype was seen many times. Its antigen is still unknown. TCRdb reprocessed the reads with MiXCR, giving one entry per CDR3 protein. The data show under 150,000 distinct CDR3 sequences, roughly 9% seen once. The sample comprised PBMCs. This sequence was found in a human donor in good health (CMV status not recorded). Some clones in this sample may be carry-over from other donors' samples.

In DNA, the CDR3 is TGTGCCAGCAGCTTGGGGCGGGATGGCTACACCTTC. Protein: CASSLGRDGYTF. The chain employs TRBV7-2 and TRBJ1-2; TRBD1 might be the D (5 bases). The CDR3 contains 12 residues. CDR1 and CDR2 from the germline V gene are SGHTA and FQGNSA. V was shortened by 3 bases and J by 6 bases, with 8 bases between the two germline ends.